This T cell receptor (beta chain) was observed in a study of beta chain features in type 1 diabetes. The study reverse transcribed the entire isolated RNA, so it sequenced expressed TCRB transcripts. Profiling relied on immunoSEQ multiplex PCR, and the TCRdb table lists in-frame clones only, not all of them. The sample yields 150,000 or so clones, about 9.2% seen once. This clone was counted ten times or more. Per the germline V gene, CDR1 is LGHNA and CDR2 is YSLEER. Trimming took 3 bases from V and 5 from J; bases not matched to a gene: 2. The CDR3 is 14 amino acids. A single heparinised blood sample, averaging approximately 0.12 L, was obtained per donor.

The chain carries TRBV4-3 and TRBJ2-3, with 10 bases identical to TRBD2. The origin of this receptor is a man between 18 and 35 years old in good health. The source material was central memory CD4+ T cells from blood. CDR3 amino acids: CASSQRTSGDTQYF. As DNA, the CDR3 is TGCGCCAGCAGCCAGAGGACTAGCGGAGATACGCAGTATTTT.